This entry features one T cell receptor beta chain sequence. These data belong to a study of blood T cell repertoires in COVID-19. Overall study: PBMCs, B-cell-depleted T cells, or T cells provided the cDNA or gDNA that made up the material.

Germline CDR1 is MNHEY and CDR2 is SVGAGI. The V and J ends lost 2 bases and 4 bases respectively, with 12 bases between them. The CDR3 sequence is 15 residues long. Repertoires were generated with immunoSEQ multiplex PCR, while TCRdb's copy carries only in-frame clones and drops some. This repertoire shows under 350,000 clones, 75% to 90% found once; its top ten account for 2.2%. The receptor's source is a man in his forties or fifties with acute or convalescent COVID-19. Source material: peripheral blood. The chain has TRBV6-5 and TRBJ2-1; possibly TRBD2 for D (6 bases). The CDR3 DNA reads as TGTGCCAGCAGTTACGCGGGACTCGTATACAATGAGCAGTTCTTC. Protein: CASSYAGLVYNEQFF.